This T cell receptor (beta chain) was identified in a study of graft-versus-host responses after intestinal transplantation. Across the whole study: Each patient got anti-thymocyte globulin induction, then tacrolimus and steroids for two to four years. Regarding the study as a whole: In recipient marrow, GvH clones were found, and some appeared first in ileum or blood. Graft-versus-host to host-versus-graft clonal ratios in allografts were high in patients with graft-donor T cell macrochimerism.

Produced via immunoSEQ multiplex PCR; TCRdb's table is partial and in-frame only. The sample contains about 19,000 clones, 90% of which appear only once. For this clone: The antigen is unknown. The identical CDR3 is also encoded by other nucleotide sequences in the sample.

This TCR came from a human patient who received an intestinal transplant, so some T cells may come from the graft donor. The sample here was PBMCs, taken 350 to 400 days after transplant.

The DNA of the CDR3 is TGTGCCAGCAGTGAAGGACAGGCCACAGATACGCAGTATTTT. Protein product: CASSEGQATDTQYF. The J gene is TRBJ2-3, the V gene TRBV6-1; D is perhaps TRBD1 (6 bases). This CDR3 has 14 amino acids. The germline gives CDR1 MNHNS, CDR2 SASEGT. Trimming pared 1 base from V and 2 bases from J, leaving 7 bases between.